This TCR beta chain emerged from a study of T cells in localized non-small cell lung cancer. General observations from the study: Investigators sequenced only a single tumor region, leaving heterogeneity possible.

As regards this clone: The antigen is undetermined.

The germline V gene has CDR1 MNHNY and CDR2 SVGAGI (reference sequence). Trimming took 7 bases from V and 0 from J, leaving 15 bases between them. The CDR3 spans 15 residues. Sequenced by immunoSEQ multiplex PCR; TCRdb stores in-frame clones only, minus some. The sample has tens of thousands of clones; 87% are singletons. The sequencing used peripheral blood, collected before any cancer treatment. The chain joins TRBV6-6 to TRBJ1-1; D uncertain. The receptor's source is a woman aged 40 to 75 with stage I lung adenocarcinoma. CDR3 nucleotide sequence: TGTGCCAGCACCCACGAGGCCACCTTGAACACTGAAGCTTTCTTT. This codes for CASTHEATLNTEAFF.